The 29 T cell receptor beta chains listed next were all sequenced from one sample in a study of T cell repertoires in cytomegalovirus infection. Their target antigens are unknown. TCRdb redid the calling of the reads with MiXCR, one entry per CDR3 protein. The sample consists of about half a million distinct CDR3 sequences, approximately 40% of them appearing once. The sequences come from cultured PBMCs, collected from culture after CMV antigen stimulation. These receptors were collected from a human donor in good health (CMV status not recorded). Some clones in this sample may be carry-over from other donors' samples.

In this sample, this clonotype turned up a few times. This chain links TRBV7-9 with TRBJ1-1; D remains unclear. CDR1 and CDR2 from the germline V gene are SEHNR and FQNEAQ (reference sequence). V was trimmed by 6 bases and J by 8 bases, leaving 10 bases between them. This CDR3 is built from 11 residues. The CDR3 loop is CASSLGMEAFF. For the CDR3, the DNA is TGTGCCAGCAGTCTGGGGATGGAAGCTTTCTTT.

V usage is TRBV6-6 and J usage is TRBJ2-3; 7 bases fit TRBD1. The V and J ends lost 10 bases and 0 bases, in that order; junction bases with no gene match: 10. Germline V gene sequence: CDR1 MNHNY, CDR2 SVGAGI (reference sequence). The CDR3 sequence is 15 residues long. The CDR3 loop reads CATAKGASSTDTQYF. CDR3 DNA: TGTGCCACAGCTAAGGGGGCCTCTAGCACAGATACGCAGTATTTT.

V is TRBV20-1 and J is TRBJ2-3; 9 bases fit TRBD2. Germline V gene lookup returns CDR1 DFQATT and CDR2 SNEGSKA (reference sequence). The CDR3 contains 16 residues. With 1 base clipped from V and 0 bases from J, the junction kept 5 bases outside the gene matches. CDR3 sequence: CSARGGTSRSTDTQYF. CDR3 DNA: TGCAGTGCTAGAGGGGGGACTAGCCGAAGCACAGATACGCAGTATTTT.

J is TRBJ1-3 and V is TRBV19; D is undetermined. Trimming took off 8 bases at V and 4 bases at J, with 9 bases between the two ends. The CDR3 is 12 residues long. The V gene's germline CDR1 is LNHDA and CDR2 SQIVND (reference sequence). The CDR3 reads CASSTIGNTIYF. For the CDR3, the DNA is TGTGCCAGTTCAACCATCGGAAACACCATATATTTT.

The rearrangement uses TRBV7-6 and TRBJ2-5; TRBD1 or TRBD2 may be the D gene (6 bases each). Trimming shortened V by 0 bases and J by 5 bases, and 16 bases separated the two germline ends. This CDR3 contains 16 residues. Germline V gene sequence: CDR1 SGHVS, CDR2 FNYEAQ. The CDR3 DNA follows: TGTGCCAGCAGCTTAGCCTACGGGGGCTGGGAGGAGACCCAGTACTTC. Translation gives CASSLAYGGWEETQYF.

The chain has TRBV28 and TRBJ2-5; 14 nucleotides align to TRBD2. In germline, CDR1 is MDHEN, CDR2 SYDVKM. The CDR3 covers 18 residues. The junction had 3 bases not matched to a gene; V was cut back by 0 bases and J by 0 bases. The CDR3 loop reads CASSLWGLAGAHQETQYF. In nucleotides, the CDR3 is TGTGCCAGCAGTTTATGGGGACTAGCGGGGGCCCACCAAGAGACCCAGTACTTC.

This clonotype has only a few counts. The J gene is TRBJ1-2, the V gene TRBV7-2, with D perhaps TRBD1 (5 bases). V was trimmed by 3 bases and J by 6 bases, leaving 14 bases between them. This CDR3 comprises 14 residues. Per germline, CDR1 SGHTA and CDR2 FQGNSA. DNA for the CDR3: TGTGCCAGCAGCTTGGTGTCGGGGGTAGATGGCTACACCTTC. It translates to CASSLVSGVDGYTF.

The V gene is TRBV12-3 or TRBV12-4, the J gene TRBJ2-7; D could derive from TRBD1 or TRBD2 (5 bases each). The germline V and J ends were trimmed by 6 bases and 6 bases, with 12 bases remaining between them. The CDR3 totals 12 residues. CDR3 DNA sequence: TGTGCCAGCAGCGATGGGGGAAGCGAGCAGTACTTC. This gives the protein CASSDGGSEQYF.

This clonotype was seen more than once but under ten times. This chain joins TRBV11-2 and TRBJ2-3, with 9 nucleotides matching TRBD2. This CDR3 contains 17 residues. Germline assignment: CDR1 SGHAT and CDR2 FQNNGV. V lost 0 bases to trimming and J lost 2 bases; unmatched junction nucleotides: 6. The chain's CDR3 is CASSLEILAGHTDTQYF. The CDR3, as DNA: TGTGCCAGCAGCTTAGAGATCCTAGCGGGACACACAGATACGCAGTATTTT.

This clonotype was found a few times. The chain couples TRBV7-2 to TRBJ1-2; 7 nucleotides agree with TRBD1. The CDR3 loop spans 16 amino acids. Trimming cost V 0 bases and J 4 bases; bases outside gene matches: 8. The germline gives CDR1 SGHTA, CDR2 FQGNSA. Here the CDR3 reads CASSLARQGGSYGYTF. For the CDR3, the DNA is TGTGCCAGCAGCTTAGCCCGACAGGGAGGAAGCTATGGCTACACCTTC.

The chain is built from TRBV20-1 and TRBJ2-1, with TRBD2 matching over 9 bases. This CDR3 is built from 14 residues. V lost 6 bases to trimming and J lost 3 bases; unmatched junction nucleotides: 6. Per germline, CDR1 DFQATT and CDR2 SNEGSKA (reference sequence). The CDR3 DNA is TGCAGTGCCTCACTAGCGGGTAGCTACAATGAGCAGTTCTTC. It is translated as CSASLAGSYNEQFF.

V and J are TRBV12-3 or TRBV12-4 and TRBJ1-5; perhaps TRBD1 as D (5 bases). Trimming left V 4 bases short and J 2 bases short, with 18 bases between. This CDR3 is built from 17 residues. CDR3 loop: CASSYGAPFGGNQPQHF. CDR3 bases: TGTGCCAGCAGTTACGGGGCCCCTTTCGGGGGCAATCAGCCCCAGCATTTT.

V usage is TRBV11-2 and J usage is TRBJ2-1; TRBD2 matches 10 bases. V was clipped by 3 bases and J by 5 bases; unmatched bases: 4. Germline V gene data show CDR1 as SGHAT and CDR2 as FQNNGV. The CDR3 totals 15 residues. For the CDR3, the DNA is TGTGCCAGCAGCTTTACTAGCGGGGTTAACAATGAGCAGTTCTTC. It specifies CASSFTSGVNNEQFF.

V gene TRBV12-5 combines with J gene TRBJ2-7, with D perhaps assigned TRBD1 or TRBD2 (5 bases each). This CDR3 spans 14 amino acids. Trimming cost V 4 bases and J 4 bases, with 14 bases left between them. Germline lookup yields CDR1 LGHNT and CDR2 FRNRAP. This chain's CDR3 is CASGSGPMGYEQYF. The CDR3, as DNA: TGTGCTAGTGGTTCGGGACCTATGGGATACGAGCAGTACTTC.

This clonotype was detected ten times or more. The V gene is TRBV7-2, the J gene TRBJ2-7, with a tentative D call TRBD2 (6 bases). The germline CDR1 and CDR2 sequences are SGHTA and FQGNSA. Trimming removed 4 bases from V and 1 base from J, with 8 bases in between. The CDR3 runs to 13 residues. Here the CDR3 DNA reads TGTGCCAGCAGCTGGGACTTTTCCTACGAGCAGTACTTC. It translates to CASSWDFSYEQYF. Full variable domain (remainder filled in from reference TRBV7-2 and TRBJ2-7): GAGVSQSPSNKVTEKGKDVELRCDPISGHTALYWYRQSLGQGLEFLIYFQGNSAPDKSGLPSDRFSAERTGGSVSTLTIQRTQQEDSAVYLCASSWDFSYEQYFGPGTRLTVT.

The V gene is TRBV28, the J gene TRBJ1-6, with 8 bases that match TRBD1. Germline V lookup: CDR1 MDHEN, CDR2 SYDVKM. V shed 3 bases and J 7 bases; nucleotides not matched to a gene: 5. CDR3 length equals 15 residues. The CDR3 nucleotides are TGTGCCAGCAGTTTGCGGACAGGGAGGAATTCACCCCTCCACTTT. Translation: CASSLRTGRNSPLHF.

As DNA, the CDR3 is TGTGCCAGCAGCCCTCTAGCGGGGGGTCCGACCTCCTACAATGAGCAGTTCTTC. Translating gives CASSPLAGGPTSYNEQFF. This rearrangement joins TRBV7-9 to TRBJ2-1, with 11 bases fitting TRBD2. The germline V gene has CDR1 SEHNR and CDR2 FQNEAQ (reference sequence). Unmatched junction bases numbered 9, after V lost 5 bases and J lost 0 bases. CDR3 size: 18 residues.

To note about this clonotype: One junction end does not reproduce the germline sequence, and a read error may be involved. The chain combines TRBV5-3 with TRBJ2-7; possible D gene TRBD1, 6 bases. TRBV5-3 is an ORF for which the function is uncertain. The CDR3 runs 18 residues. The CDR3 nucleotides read TGTGCCAGCAGCTTGTCCAACCCCGGGACAACGACCTCCTACGAGCAGTACTTC. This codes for CASSLSNPGTTTSYEQYF.

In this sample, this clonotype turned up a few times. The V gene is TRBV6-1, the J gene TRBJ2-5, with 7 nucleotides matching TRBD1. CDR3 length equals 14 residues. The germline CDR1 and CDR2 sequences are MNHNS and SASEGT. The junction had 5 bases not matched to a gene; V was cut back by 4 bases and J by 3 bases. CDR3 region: CASSGTDREETQYF. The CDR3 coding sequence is TGTGCCAGCAGTGGGACCGACAGGGAAGAGACCCAGTACTTC.

The CDR3 loop reads CASSITGGSYEQYF. DNA for the CDR3: TGTGCCAGTAGTATTACAGGGGGATCCTACGAGCAGTACTTC. The V and J genes are TRBV19 and TRBJ2-7; TRBD1 matches 8 bases. The CDR3 has 14 residues. CDR1 is LNHDA and CDR2 is SQIVND in the germline V gene (reference sequence). V was pared by 3 bases and J by 1 base, with 2 bases of the junction left unmatched.

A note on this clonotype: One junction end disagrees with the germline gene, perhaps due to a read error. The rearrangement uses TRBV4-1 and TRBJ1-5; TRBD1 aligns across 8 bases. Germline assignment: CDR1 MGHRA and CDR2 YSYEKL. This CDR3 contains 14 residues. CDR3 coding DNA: TGTGCCAGCAGCCAGTTGACAGGGGATCAGCCCCAGCATTTT. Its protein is CASSQLTGDQPQHF.

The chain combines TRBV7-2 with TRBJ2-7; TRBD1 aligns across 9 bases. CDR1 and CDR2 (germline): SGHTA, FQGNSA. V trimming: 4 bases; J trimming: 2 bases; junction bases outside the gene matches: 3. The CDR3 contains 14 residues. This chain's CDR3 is CASSSGQGTYEQYF. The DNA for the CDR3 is TGTGCCAGCAGCTCGGGACAGGGAACCTACGAGCAGTACTTC.

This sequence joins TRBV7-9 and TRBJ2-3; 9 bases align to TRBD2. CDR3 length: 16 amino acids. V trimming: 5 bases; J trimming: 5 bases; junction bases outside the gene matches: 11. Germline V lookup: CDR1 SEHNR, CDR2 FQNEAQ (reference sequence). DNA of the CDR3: TGTGCCAGCAGCCGAGGGGCTAGCGGGGCGGGAGATACGCAGTATTTT. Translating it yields CASSRGASGAGDTQYF. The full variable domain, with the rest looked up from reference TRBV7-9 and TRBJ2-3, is DTGVSQNPRHKITKRGQNVTFRCDPISEHNRLYWYRQTLGQGPEFLTYFQNEAQLEKSRLLSDRFSAERPKGSFSTLEIQRTEQGDSAMYLCASSRGASGAGDTQYFGPGTRLTVL.

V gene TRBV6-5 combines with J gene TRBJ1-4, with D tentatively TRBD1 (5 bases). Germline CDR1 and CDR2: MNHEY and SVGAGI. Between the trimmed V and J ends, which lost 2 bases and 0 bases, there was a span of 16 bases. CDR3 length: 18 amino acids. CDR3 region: CASSYDPGPPATNEKLFF. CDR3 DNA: TGTGCCAGCAGTTACGATCCGGGGCCACCTGCAACTAATGAAAAACTGTTTTTT.

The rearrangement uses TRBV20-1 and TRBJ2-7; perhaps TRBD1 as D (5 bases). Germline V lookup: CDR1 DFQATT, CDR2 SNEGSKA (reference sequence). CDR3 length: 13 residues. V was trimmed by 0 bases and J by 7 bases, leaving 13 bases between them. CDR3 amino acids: CSARDARSGEQYF. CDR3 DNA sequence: TGCAGTGCTAGAGATGCTAGGTCAGGGGAGCAGTACTTC.

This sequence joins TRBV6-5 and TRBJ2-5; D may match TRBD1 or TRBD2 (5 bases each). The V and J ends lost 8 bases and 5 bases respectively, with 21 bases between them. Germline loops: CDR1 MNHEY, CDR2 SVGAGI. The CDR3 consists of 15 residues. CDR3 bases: TGTGCCAGCTCCCGGGGCTCAAGAATCCGTGAGACCCAGTACTTC. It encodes CASSRGSRIRETQYF.

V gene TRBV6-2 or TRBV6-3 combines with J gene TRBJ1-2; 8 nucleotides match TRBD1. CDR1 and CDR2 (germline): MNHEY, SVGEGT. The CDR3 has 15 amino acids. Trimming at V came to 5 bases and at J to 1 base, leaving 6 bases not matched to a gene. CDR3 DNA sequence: TGTGCCAGCAGTCTCCGACAGGGGAGTAACTATGGCTACACCTTC. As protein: CASSLRQGSNYGYTF.

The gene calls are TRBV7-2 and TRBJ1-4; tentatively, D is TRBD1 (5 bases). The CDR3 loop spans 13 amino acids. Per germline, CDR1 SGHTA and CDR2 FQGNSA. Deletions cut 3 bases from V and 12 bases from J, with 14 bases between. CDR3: CASSLTVRGELFF. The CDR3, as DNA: TGTGCCAGCAGCTTGACCGTCCGAGGGGAACTGTTTTTT.

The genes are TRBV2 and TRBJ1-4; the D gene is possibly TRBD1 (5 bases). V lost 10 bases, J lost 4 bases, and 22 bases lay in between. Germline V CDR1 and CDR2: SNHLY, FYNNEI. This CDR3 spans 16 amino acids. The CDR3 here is CATRGGTETINEKLFF. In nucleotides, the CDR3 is TGTGCCACCCGGGGCGGGACCGAAACCATTAATGAAAAACTGTTTTTT.